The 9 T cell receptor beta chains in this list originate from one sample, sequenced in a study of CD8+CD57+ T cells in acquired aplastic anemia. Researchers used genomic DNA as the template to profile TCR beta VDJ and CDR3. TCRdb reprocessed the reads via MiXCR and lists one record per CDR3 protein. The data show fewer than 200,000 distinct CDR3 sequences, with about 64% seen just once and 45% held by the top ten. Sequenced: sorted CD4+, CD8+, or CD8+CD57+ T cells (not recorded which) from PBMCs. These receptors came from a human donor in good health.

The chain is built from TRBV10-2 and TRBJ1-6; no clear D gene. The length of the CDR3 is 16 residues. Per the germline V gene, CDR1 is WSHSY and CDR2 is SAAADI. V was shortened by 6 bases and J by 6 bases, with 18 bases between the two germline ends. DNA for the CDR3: TGCGCCAGCAGCCCGGACCCCGGGTACCCTAATTCACCCCTCCACTTT. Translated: CASSPDPGYPNSPLHF.

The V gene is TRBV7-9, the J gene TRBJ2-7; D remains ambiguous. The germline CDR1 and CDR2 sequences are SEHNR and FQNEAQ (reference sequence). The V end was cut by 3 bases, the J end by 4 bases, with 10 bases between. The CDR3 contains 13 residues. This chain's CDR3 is CASSFWGIYEQYF. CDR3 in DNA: TGTGCCAGCAGCTTCTGGGGTATTTACGAGCAGTACTTC.

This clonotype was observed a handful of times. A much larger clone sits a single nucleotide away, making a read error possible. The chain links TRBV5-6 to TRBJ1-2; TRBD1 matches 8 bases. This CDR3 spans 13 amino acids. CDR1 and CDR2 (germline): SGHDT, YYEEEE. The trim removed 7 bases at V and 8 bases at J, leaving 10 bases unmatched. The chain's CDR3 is CASSTGGPLGYTF. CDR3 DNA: TGTGCCAGCTCTACAGGGGGACCTCTAGGCTACACCTTC. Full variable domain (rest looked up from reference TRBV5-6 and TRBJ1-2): DAGVTQSPTHLIKTRGQQVTLRCSPKSGHDTVSWYQQALGQGPQFIFQYYEEEERQRGNFPDRFSGHQFPNYSSELNVNALLLGDSALYLCASSTGGPLGYTFGSGTRLTVV.

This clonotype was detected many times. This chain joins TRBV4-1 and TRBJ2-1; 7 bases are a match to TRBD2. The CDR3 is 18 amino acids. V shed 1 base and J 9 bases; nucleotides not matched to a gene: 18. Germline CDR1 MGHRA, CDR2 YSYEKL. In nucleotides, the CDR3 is TGCGCCAGCAGCCAAGCTTGGGTTGAGGGCGGGAGTCATGGTGAGCAGTTCTTC. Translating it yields CASSQAWVEGGSHGEQFF.

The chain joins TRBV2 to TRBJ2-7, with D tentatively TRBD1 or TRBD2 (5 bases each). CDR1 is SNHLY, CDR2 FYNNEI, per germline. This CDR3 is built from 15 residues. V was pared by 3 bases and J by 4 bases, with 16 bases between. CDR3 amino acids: CASSDYRQGDYEQYF. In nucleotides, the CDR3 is TGTGCCAGCAGTGATTATAGGCAGGGAGATTACGAGCAGTACTTC. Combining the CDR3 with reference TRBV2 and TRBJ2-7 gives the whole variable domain EPEVTQTPSHQVTQMGQEVILRCVPISNHLYFYWYRQILGQKVEFLVSFYNNEISEKSEIFDDQFSVERPDGSNFTLKIRSTKLEDSAMYFCASSDYRQGDYEQYFGPGTRLTVT.

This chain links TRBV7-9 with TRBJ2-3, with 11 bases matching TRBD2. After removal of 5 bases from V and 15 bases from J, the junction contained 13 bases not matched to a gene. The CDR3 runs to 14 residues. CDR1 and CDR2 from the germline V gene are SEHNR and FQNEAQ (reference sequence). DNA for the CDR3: TGTGCCAGCAGCGGCACTAGCGGGAGTGGAAAGAGATATTTT. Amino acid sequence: CASSGTSGSGKRYF.

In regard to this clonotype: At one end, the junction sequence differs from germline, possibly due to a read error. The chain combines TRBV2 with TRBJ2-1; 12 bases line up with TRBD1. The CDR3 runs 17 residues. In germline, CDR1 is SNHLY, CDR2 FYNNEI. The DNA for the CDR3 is TGTGCCACCAGTGACCGGGACAGGGGGCTCAGGTACAATGAGCAGTTCTTC. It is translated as CATSDRDRGLRYNEQFF.

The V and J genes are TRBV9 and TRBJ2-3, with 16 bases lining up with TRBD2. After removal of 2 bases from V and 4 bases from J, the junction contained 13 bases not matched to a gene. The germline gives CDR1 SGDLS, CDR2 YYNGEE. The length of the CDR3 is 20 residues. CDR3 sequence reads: CASSVTEGTSGGALPDTQYF. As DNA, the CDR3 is TGTGCCAGCAGCGTCACAGAAGGGACTAGCGGGGGGGCTCTCCCAGATACGCAGTATTTT.

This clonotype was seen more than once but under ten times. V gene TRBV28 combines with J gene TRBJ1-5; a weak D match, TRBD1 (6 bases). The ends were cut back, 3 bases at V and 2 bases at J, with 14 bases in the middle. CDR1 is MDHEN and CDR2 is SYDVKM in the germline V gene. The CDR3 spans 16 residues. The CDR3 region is CASSFLSGDGNQPQHF. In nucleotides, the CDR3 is TGTGCCAGCAGTTTTCTATCAGGGGATGGCAATCAGCCCCAGCATTTT.